Shown below are 26 T cell receptor beta chains from a single sample sequenced in a study of beta chain features in type 1 diabetes. The entirety of the isolated RNA underwent reverse transcription, so expressed TCRB transcripts were sequenced. TCRdb's copy holds only in-frame clones and misses some; the assay was immunoSEQ multiplex PCR. The table lists 400,000 or so clones, 9.6% of them singletons, with 0.6% in the top ten. These TCRs' antigens remain unknown. Study-wide results and limits: TCRB CDR3 length was moderately but significantly reduced in all four CD4+ subsets of Type 1 diabetes patients.

The sample taken for sequencing was central memory CD4+ T cells from blood. All receptors come from a man aged 30-40 years with type 1 diabetes.

This clone was recorded a few times. The chain carries TRBV15 and TRBJ1-2; D gene uncertain. The CDR3 runs to 15 residues. Trimming stripped 5 bases from V and 6 bases from J, with 19 bases between. Looked up from germline, CDR1 is LNHNV and CDR2 is YYDKDF (reference sequence). The CDR3 DNA reads as TGTGCCACCAGCGGACGCATACTTAGAGGGCATGGCTACACCTTC. It yields the protein CATSGRILRGHGYTF.

This clone was seen only a few times. The chain has TRBV5-1 and TRBJ2-2; 10 bases align to TRBD2. The CDR3 has 16 residues. J lost 1 base, V lost 4 bases, and 4 bases had no gene match. In germline, CDR1 is SGHRS, CDR2 YFSETQ. The CDR3 nucleotides read TGCGCCAGCAGCCTACTAGCGGGAATGAACACCGGGGAGCTGTTTTTT. Its protein is CASSLLAGMNTGELFF.

This clone was found a few times. The chain is built from TRBV7-9 and TRBJ1-3, with D hard to call. CDR3 length equals 13 residues. Germline V gene sequence: CDR1 SEHNR, CDR2 FQNEAQ (reference sequence). The V gene lost 1 base and the J gene lost 6 bases, with 7 bases spanning the gap. The CDR3 DNA reads as TGTGCCAGCAGCTTAGGGGCACAAAACACCATATATTTT. The encoded protein is CASSLGAQNTIYF.

This chain links TRBV7-9 with TRBJ2-7; 10 bases line up with TRBD1. The CDR3 extends over 13 amino acids. Germline assignment: CDR1 SEHNR and CDR2 FQNEAQ (reference sequence). The junction had 7 bases not matched to a gene; V was cut back by 11 bases and J by 3 bases. The CDR3 region has the DNA TGTGCCTGGGGGGGACAGGGGAACTACGAGCAGTACTTC. Translated: CAWGGQGNYEQYF.

The rearrangement links TRBV7-2 to TRBJ2-7; 9 bases fit TRBD2. The CDR3 is made up of 15 amino acids. V was clipped by 2 bases and J by 2 bases; unmatched bases: 4. Per germline, CDR1 SGHTA and CDR2 FQGNSA. Here the CDR3 DNA reads TGTGCCAGCAGCTTATTCTCTAGCGGGACCTACGAGCAGTACTTC. This gives the protein CASSLFSSGTYEQYF.

This clone turned up a few times. The chain recombines TRBV9 with TRBJ2-1; 10 bases are a match to TRBD2. The CDR3 length is 15 residues. Germline lookup yields CDR1 SGDLS and CDR2 YYNGEE. The J segment lost 10 bases and the V segment lost 4 bases, leaving 11 bases of the junction unmatched. CDR3 nucleotide sequence: TGTGCCAGCAGCTTGGGACTAGCGTCAGCGGGGGAGCAGTTCTTC. It yields the protein CASSLGLASAGEQFF.

The chain has TRBV19 and TRBJ1-4, with TRBD1 identical over 7 bases. Germline V gene lookup returns CDR1 LNHDA and CDR2 SQIVND (reference sequence). This CDR3 has 16 residues. The junction had 14 bases not matched to a gene; V was cut back by 6 bases and J by 7 bases. The CDR3 loop reads CASSPLNEGAREKLFF. As DNA, the CDR3 is TGTGCCAGTAGCCCATTGAATGAGGGGGCTCGTGAAAAACTGTTTTTT.

This clone has a handful of counts. This rearrangement joins TRBV30 to TRBJ2-7, with D possibly being TRBD1 or TRBD2 (5 bases each). V gave up 4 bases and J gave up 0 bases, with 16 bases separating them. The CDR3 is made up of 15 amino acids. Germline V gives CDR1 GTSNPN, CDR2 SVGIG (reference sequence). CDR3 in amino acids: CAWKIRDRYSYEQYF. The CDR3, as DNA: TGTGCCTGGAAGATAAGGGACCGATACTCCTACGAGCAGTACTTC.

The genes are TRBV5-4 and TRBJ2-2; tentatively, D is TRBD2 (6 bases). The CDR3 contains 17 residues. Trimming took 2 bases from V and 0 from J, leaving 14 bases between them. Germline lookup yields CDR1 SGHNT and CDR2 YYREEE (reference sequence). DNA of the CDR3: TGTGCCAGCAGCTTAGACGGGAGTCCGACGAACACCGGGGAGCTGTTTTTT. The encoded protein is CASSLDGSPTNTGELFF.

The chain employs TRBV4-1 and TRBJ2-2, with D perhaps given as TRBD1 or TRBD2 (5 bases each). The V end lost 2 bases, the J end lost 7 bases, and 11 bases lay between the germline ends. Germline-derived CDR1 and CDR2 are MGHRA and YSYEKL. The CDR3 is 14 amino acids. The CDR3 DNA reads TGCGCCAGCAGCCAAAGCGGTCAGGGCGGGGAGCTGTTTTTT. This codes for CASSQSGQGGELFF.

This clone was seen more than once but under ten times. This chain links TRBV19 with TRBJ2-6, with TRBD1 as a possible D gene (5 bases). The V end lost 4 bases, the J end lost 0 bases, and 7 bases lay between the germline ends. This CDR3 has 15 amino acids. Germline values: CDR1 LNHDA, CDR2 SQIVND (reference sequence). CDR3 loop: CASSTGSSGANVLTF. Here the CDR3 DNA reads TGTGCCAGTAGTACAGGGTCCTCTGGGGCCAACGTCCTGACTTTC.

This clone was found many times. CDR3 sequence reads: CASSLARRQSYGYTF. DNA of the CDR3: TGTGCCAGCAGCTTAGCGAGGCGGCAGAGCTATGGCTACACCTTC. The chain uses TRBV7-9 and TRBJ1-2; no definite D call. With 0 bases removed from V and 4 bases from J, the gap between germline ends came to 12 bases. This CDR3 contains 15 residues. Germline CDR1 reads SEHNR; CDR2 reads FQNEAQ (reference sequence).

This clone occurred a few times. The V call is TRBV6-1, the J call TRBJ2-4; no definite D call. V was cut by 1 base and J by 3 bases, with 7 bases left in between. Germline V lookup: CDR1 MNHNS, CDR2 SASEGT. The CDR3 loop spans 14 amino acids. Written as DNA, the CDR3 is TGTGCCAGCAGTGAAGACTACATCAAAAACATTCAGTACTTC. Protein sequence: CASSEDYIKNIQYF.

This clone appeared a few times. The chain has TRBV7-2 and TRBJ2-7, with a tentative D call TRBD2 (5 bases). The V gene lost 5 bases and the J gene lost 0 bases, with 17 bases spanning the gap. This CDR3 has 16 residues. CDR1 and CDR2 from the germline V gene are SGHTA and FQGNSA. The DNA for the CDR3 is TGTGCCAGCAGCCCTTCCCCGTTAGGGAGCTCCTACGAGCAGTACTTC. Translated: CASSPSPLGSSYEQYF.

This sequence joins TRBV28 and TRBJ2-3; 13 nucleotides agree with TRBD2. V shed 4 bases and J 1 base; nucleotides not matched to a gene: 11. Germline CDR1 and CDR2: MDHEN and SYDVKM. The CDR3 has 19 residues. The CDR3 reads CASSSTSGRAGSRTDTQYF. CDR3 coding DNA: TGTGCCAGCAGTTCTACTAGCGGGAGGGCCGGGTCCCGCACAGATACGCAGTATTTT.

DNA of the CDR3: TGTGCCAGCAGCTTAGGGAGCGGGAGCTACAATGAGCAGTTCTTC. Its translation: CASSLGSGSYNEQFF. The rearrangement links TRBV11-2 to TRBJ2-1, with TRBD2 matching over 8 bases. There are 15 residues in the CDR3. Trimming took 1 base from V and 3 from J; bases not matched to a gene: 2. From germline, CDR1 is SGHAT and CDR2 FQNNGV. Using reference TRBV11-2 and TRBJ2-1 for the parts outside the CDR3, the full variable domain is EAGVAQSPRYKIIEKRQSVAFWCNPISGHATLYWYQQILGQGPKLLIQFQNNGVVDDSQLPKDRFSAERLKGVDSTLKIQPAKLEDSAVYLCASSLGSGSYNEQFFGPGTRLTVL.

This clone showed up many times. CDR3 nucleotide sequence: TGCGCCAGCAGCCCGGGCTCCAGCGCGGGTGAAGCTTTCTTT. Its protein product is CASSPGSSAGEAFF. The chain couples TRBV5-1 to TRBJ1-1; D gene ambiguous. V lost 4 bases to trimming and J lost 7 bases, with 17 bases between them. The germline gives CDR1 SGHRS, CDR2 YFSETQ. CDR3 length equals 14 residues.

The table lists this clone with a few counts. V usage is TRBV5-6 and J usage is TRBJ1-4; D gene ambiguous. Germline loops: CDR1 SGHDT, CDR2 YYEEEE. V lost 4 bases and J 8 bases, leaving 15 bases between the germline ends. This CDR3 region has 14 residues. The CDR3 spells CASSRGRAEEKLFF. In DNA, the CDR3 is TGTGCCAGCAGCAGAGGAAGGGCCGAGGAAAAACTGTTTTTT.

In its sample, this clone was seen many times. The V call is TRBV28, the J call TRBJ2-7; D is undetermined. The CDR3 consists of 12 residues. The V end was cut by 5 bases, the J end by 5 bases, with 10 bases between. Germline assignment: CDR1 MDHEN and CDR2 SYDVKM. The CDR3 reads CASSLNSDEQYF. As DNA, the CDR3 is TGTGCCAGCAGTCTAAACAGTGACGAGCAGTACTTC.

The CDR3 protein is CASSRTGLAYEQYF. The CDR3 region has the DNA TGTGCCAGTAGTCGGACAGGGTTGGCCTACGAGCAGTACTTC. The chain uses TRBV19 and TRBJ2-7, with TRBD1 matching 8 bases. V was pared by 5 bases and J by 2 bases, with 5 bases of the junction left unmatched. Germline loops: CDR1 LNHDA, CDR2 SQIVND (reference sequence). The CDR3 has 14 residues.

This clone was seen a handful of times. Written as DNA, the CDR3 is TGCGCCAGCAGCTTGGCTAGCGGGACCTACAATGAGCAGTTCTTC. Translating it yields CASSLASGTYNEQFF. V is TRBV5-1 and J is TRBJ2-1; TRBD2 matches 9 bases. V was clipped by 0 bases and J by 2 bases; unmatched bases: 0. The germline V gene has CDR1 SGHRS and CDR2 YFSETQ. This CDR3 spans 15 amino acids.

The genes are TRBV4-3 and TRBJ1-2; no clear D gene. This CDR3 is built from 14 residues. Trimming left V 0 bases short and J 7 bases short, with 12 bases between. Germline CDR1 LGHNA, CDR2 YSLEER. CDR3 nucleotides: TGCGCCAGCAGCCAAGATGTGCAAGCAATTGGCTACACCTTC. This encodes CASSQDVQAIGYTF.

The chain joins TRBV11-3 to TRBJ2-7; D may be TRBD2 (5 bases). This CDR3 comprises 14 residues. Germline-derived CDR1 and CDR2 are SGHNT and YENEEA. The germline V and J ends were trimmed by 5 bases and 0 bases, with 11 bases remaining between them. DNA of the CDR3: TGTGCCAGCAGCGCGGACTGGAACTCCTACGAGCAGTACTTC. This codes for CASSADWNSYEQYF.

This chain joins TRBV30 and TRBJ2-7; D is undetermined. This CDR3 comprises 13 residues. Germline V gives CDR1 GTSNPN, CDR2 SVGIG (reference sequence). Trimming shortened V by 5 bases and J by 2 bases, and 13 bases separated the two germline ends. CDR3 loop: CAWLRADAYEQYF. Written as DNA, the CDR3 is TGTGCCTGGTTACGGGCAGACGCCTACGAGCAGTACTTC.

This clone has more than one count but fewer than ten. The junction and the germline gene differ at one end; a read error may be behind it. The chain links TRBV7-7 to TRBJ2-5; D remains unclear. The CDR3 is 13 residues long. Germline V CDR1 and CDR2: SSHAT, FNYEAQ (reference sequence). The CDR3 region is CASSLLSRETQYF. Written as DNA, the CDR3 is TGTGCTAGCAGCTTACTTAGCCGAGAGACCCAGTACTTC.

This clone occurred a few times. The chain carries TRBV7-2 and TRBJ2-5, with D unclear. This CDR3 region has 13 residues. In germline, CDR1 is SGHTA, CDR2 FQGNSA. The V end was cut by 2 bases, the J end by 2 bases, with 6 bases between. The CDR3 spells CASSLNRQETQYF. The DNA for the CDR3 is TGTGCCAGCAGCTTAAATCGGCAAGAGACCCAGTACTTC.